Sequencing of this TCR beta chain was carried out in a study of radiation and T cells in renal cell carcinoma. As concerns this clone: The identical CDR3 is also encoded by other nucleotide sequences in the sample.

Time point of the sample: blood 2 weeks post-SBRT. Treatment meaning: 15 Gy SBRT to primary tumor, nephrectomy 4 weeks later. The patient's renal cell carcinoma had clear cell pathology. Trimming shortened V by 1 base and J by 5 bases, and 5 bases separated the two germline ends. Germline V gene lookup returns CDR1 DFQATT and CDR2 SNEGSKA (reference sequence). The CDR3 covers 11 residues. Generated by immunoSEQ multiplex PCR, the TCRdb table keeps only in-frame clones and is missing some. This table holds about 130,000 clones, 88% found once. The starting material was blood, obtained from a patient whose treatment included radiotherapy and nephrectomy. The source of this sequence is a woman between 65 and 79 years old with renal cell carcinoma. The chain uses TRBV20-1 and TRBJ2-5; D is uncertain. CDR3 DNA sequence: TGCAGTGCTAGAGTGGGGGAGACCCAGTACTTC. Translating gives CSARVGETQYF.